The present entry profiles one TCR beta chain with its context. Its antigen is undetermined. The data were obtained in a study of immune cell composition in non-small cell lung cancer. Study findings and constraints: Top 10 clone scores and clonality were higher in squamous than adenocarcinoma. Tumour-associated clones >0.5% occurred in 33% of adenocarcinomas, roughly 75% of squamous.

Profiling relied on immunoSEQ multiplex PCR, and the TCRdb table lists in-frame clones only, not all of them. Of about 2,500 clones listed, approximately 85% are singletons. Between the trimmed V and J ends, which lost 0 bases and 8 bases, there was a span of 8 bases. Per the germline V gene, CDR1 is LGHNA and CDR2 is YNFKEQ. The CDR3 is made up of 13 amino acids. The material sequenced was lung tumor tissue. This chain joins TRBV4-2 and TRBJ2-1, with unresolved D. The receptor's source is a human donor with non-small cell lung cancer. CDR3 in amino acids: CASSQESIDEQFF. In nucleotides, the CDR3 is TGTGCCAGCAGCCAAGAGAGCATCGATGAGCAGTTCTTC.